These 29 T cell receptor beta chains were all obtained from the same sample, sequenced in a study of T cells of healthy individuals. TCRdb re-called the 5' RACE reads with MiXCR, one entry per CDR3 protein. In the table there are around 100,000 distinct CDR3 sequences, approximately 18% of which are singletons. The receptors were sampled from a human donor in good health.

A few counts support this clonotype. The chain uses TRBV28 and TRBJ2-4; D is possibly TRBD2 (5 bases). CDR3 length equals 18 residues. Germline loops: CDR1 MDHEN, CDR2 SYDVKM. The V end was cut by 8 bases, the J end by 0 bases, with 23 bases between. CDR3 region: CASGTPGVFGVAKNIQYF. CDR3 nucleotides: TGTGCCAGCGGTACGCCTGGGGTATTCGGGGTAGCCAAAAACATTCAGTACTTC. Full variable domain (rest looked up from reference TRBV28 and TRBJ2-4): DVKVTQSSRYLVKRTGEKVFLECVQDMDHENMFWYRQDPGLGLRLIYFSYDVKMKEKGDIPEGYSVSREKKERFSLILESASTNQTSMYLCASGTPGVFGVAKNIQYFGAGTRLSVL.

The rearrangement links TRBV28 to TRBJ2-2; tentatively, D is TRBD1 (6 bases). V was pared by 2 bases and J by 0 bases, with 10 bases between. This CDR3 has 16 residues. Germline loops: CDR1 MDHEN, CDR2 SYDVKM. The CDR3 loop is CASSLPGVPNTGELFF. The CDR3 region has the DNA TGTGCCAGCAGTTTACCAGGGGTGCCGAACACCGGGGAGCTGTTTTTT.

This clonotype has a count of ten or more. The J gene is TRBJ1-2, the V gene TRBV2; TRBD1 might be the D (5 bases). V was cut by 10 bases and J by 2 bases, with 20 bases left in between. The CDR3 extends over 15 amino acids. CDR1 SNHLY and CDR2 FYNNEI come from the germline V gene. CDR3: CATTPSIAGNYGYTF. CDR3 coding DNA: TGTGCCACCACCCCGAGCATCGCAGGGAACTATGGCTACACCTTC.

This clonotype was detected many times. The chain carries TRBV4-2 and TRBJ2-2; the D is unclear. CDR1 is LGHNA, CDR2 YNFKEQ, per germline. This CDR3 region has 13 residues. The V gene lost 4 bases and the J gene lost 4 bases, with 7 bases spanning the gap. CDR3 loop: CASSLGPTGELFF. In nucleotides, the CDR3 is TGTGCCAGCAGCCTCGGACCCACCGGGGAGCTGTTTTTT.

The chain joins TRBV11-1 to TRBJ2-1, with 7 bases fitting TRBD1. Germline V gene data show CDR1 as SGHAT and CDR2 as FQDESV (reference sequence). After removal of 6 bases from V and 2 bases from J, the junction contained 4 bases not matched to a gene. The CDR3 covers 14 residues. In DNA form, the CDR3 reads TGTGCCAGCAGGCTCGGGACAGCCTACAATGAGCAGTTCTTC. Translation: CASRLGTAYNEQFF.

The sample holds many counts of this clonotype. This chain links TRBV5-1 with TRBJ2-5, with 7 positions matching TRBD1. Germline CDR1 SGHRS, CDR2 YFSETQ. The CDR3 is made up of 14 amino acids. V trimming: 4 bases; J trimming: 3 bases; junction bases outside the gene matches: 6. The CDR3 region has the DNA TGCGCCAGCAGCAGAGGGGACAGAGAAGAGACCCAGTACTTC. Translation: CASSRGDREETQYF. Based on the CDR3 plus reference TRBV5-1 and TRBJ2-5, the full variable domain is KAGVTQTPRYLIKTRGQQVTLSCSPISGHRSVSWYQQTPGQGLQFLFEYFSETQRNKGNFPGRFSGRQFSNSRSEMNVSTLELGDSALYLCASSRGDREETQYFGPGTRLLVL.

This clonotype was counted many times. This chain connects TRBV6-2 or TRBV6-3 to TRBJ2-7, with D unresolved. Trimming cost V 8 bases and J 3 bases, with 5 bases left between them. Germline V CDR1 and CDR2: MNHEY, SVGEGT. The CDR3 sequence is 10 residues long. The CDR3 region has the DNA TGTGCCAGCGAAATCTACGAGCAGTACTTC. It specifies CASEIYEQYF.

This clonotype was found many times. The V and J genes are TRBV21-1 and TRBJ1-5; the table's D call TRBD1 went unverified against the DNA. TRBV21-1 constitutes a pseudogene. The CDR3 has 14 residues. The CDR3 region has the DNA TGTGCCAGCAGGGACAGGGCAGTCAATCAGCCCCAGCATTTT. Amino acid sequence: CASRDRAVNQPQHF.

The J gene is TRBJ2-5, the V gene TRBV2, with D possibly matching TRBD2 (7 bases). This CDR3 has 17 amino acids. Per the germline V gene, CDR1 is SNHLY and CDR2 is FYNNEI. The ends were cut back, 0 bases at V and 1 base at J, with 15 bases in the middle. Written as DNA, the CDR3 is TGTGCCAGCAGTGAAGCCGGTGGCGGGGGCACCCAAGAGACCCAGTACTTC. Translated, it gives CASSEAGGGGTQETQYF.

This clonotype has at least ten counts. This rearrangement joins TRBV20-1 to TRBJ2-1, with D perhaps given as TRBD1 or TRBD2 (6 bases each). This CDR3 has 14 amino acids. CDR1 and CDR2 (germline): DFQATT, SNEGSKA (reference sequence). Trimming took off 6 bases at V and 5 bases at J, with 17 bases between the two ends. The CDR3 spells CSAIDRGLHNEQFF. The CDR3 DNA is TGCAGTGCCATAGACCGGGGGCTCCACAATGAGCAGTTCTTC.

This chain connects TRBV27 to TRBJ1-5, with unresolved D. The germline gives CDR1 MNHEY, CDR2 SMNVEV (reference sequence). Trimming cost V 8 bases and J 0 bases, with 8 bases left between them. The CDR3 contains 13 residues. This CDR3 reads CASGFYSNQPQHF. The CDR3 DNA reads TGTGCCAGCGGATTTTATAGCAATCAGCCCCAGCATTTT.

This clonotype was seen a handful of times. The chain employs TRBV7-8 and TRBJ2-7; 7 nucleotides match TRBD2. The germline V gene has CDR1 SGHVS and CDR2 FQNEAQ. The CDR3 spans 16 residues. V gave up 1 base and J gave up 0 bases; unmatched junction bases: 6. The CDR3 region is CASSLGGRGGSYEQYF. CDR3 nucleotide sequence: TGTGCCAGCAGCTTAGGCGGACGCGGGGGCTCCTACGAGCAGTACTTC.

This sequence joins TRBV29-1 and TRBJ1-1; D ambiguous. Trimming shortened V by 6 bases and J by 2 bases, and 13 bases separated the two germline ends. The CDR3 extends over 13 amino acids. Germline loops: CDR1 SQVTM, CDR2 ANQGSEA. The CDR3 DNA reads as TGCAGCGTAGGCCCCCAACAAAACACTGAAGCTTTCTTT. This translates into CSVGPQQNTEAFF.

This clonotype has just a few counts. This chain connects TRBV6-5 to TRBJ2-2, with 11 bases that match TRBD2. From germline, CDR1 is MNHEY and CDR2 SVGAGI. The CDR3 loop spans 15 amino acids. With 9 bases clipped from V and 1 base from J, the junction kept 4 bases outside the gene matches. This CDR3 is CASRSGRGNTGELFF. CDR3 DNA: TGTGCCAGTCGTAGCGGGAGGGGGAACACCGGGGAGCTGTTTTTT.

This clonotype has only one observation. The V gene is TRBV18, the J gene TRBJ2-7; 8 bases map to TRBD1. V lost 3 bases and J lost 5; bases outside the gene matches: 6. Germline lookup yields CDR1 KGHSH and CDR2 LQKENI. This CDR3 spans 14 amino acids. The CDR3 sequence: CASSPTGGLDEQYF. For the CDR3, the DNA is TGTGCCAGCTCACCCACAGGGGGGCTCGACGAGCAGTACTTC. Filled out from reference TRBV18 and TRBJ2-7, the complete variable domain reads NAGVMQNPRHLVRRRGQEARLRCSPMKGHSHVYWYRQLPEEGLKFMVYLQKENIIDESGMPKERFSAEFPKEGPSILRIQQVVRGDSAAYFCASSPTGGLDEQYFGPGTRLTVT.

In this sample, this clonotype turned up a few times. The chain has TRBV10-3 and TRBJ2-2; D call uncertain. Deletions cut 5 bases from V and 6 bases from J, with 10 bases between. Germline V gene lookup returns CDR1 ENHRY and CDR2 SYGVKD. CDR3 size: 13 residues. CDR3 sequence: CAISLNSPGELFF. The CDR3 nucleotides are TGTGCCATCAGTTTAAACAGCCCCGGGGAGCTGTTTTTT.

This chain uses TRBV2 with TRBJ2-1; TRBD2 matches at 12 bases. V lost 3 bases and J lost 5; bases outside the gene matches: 5. Germline V gene data show CDR1 as SNHLY and CDR2 as FYNNEI. The CDR3 runs to 16 residues. CDR3 sequence reads: CASSDARLAGDNEQFF. In DNA form, the CDR3 reads TGTGCCAGCAGTGACGCTAGACTAGCGGGAGACAATGAGCAGTTCTTC.

The rearrangement joins TRBV5-1 to TRBJ2-1, with a possible D match to TRBD2 (6 bases). Trimming shortened V by 4 bases and J by 7 bases, and 9 bases separated the two germline ends. Germline CDR1 SGHRS, CDR2 YFSETQ. The CDR3 has 12 amino acids. The CDR3 spells CASSTSGNEQFF. The DNA for the CDR3 is TGCGCCAGCAGCACCAGCGGGAATGAGCAGTTCTTC.

In its sample, this clonotype was seen a few times. CDR3 DNA sequence: TGTGCCAGCAGTCAGGTGGCCGGGGAGCTGTTTTTT. The encoded protein is CASSQVAGELFF. The V call is TRBV7-9, the J call TRBJ2-2; no reliable D call. The CDR3 extends over 12 amino acids. Germline V gives CDR1 SEHNR, CDR2 FQNEAQ (reference sequence). Trimming shortened V by 6 bases and J by 6 bases, and 8 bases separated the two germline ends.

The genes are TRBV7-2 and TRBJ2-3; weak D call: TRBD2 (6 bases). Trimming stripped 3 bases from V and 9 bases from J, with 10 bases between. Germline V gene data show CDR1 as SGHTA and CDR2 as FQGNSA. The CDR3 is made up of 12 amino acids. The CDR3 DNA reads TGTGCCAGCAGCTTTCGGGACTCCACGCAGTATTTT. It is translated as CASSFRDSTQYF.

The chain recombines TRBV4-3 with TRBJ2-3; D is ambiguous. Looked up from germline, CDR1 is LGHNA and CDR2 is YSLEER. CDR3 length equals 13 residues. Between the trimmed V and J ends, which lost 8 bases and 3 bases, there was a span of 12 bases. In DNA form, the CDR3 reads TGCGCCAGCCGCGATAAAGGGACAGATACGCAGTATTTT. Amino acids: CASRDKGTDTQYF.

For the CDR3, the DNA is TGTGCCAGCAGGTCGGGACAGAATAGCAATCAGCCCCAGCATTTT. Residues: CASRSGQNSNQPQHF. This chain connects TRBV6-5 to TRBJ1-5; 7 positions agree with TRBD1. Per the germline V gene, CDR1 is MNHEY and CDR2 is SVGAGI. The CDR3 sequence is 15 residues long. Trimming cost V 6 bases and J 0 bases; bases outside gene matches: 5.

The chain employs TRBV20-1 and TRBJ2-2, with 12 bases lining up with TRBD2. This CDR3 comprises 16 residues. The J segment lost 1 base and the V segment lost 6 bases, leaving 6 bases of the junction unmatched. CDR1 is DFQATT and CDR2 is SNEGSKA in the germline V gene (reference sequence). CDR3 residues: CSAELAGGLNTGELFF. The CDR3 DNA sequence: TGCAGTGCGGAACTAGCGGGGGGCCTGAACACCGGGGAGCTGTTTTTT.

The chain employs TRBV6-5 and TRBJ2-7, with 7 positions matching TRBD2. Germline loops: CDR1 MNHEY, CDR2 SVGAGI. With 8 bases clipped from V and 8 bases from J, the junction kept 18 bases outside the gene matches. There are 15 residues in the CDR3. CDR3: CASFTSGRDSLQQYF. The CDR3 nucleotides read TGTGCCAGCTTTACGTCGGGGAGGGACTCCCTACAGCAGTACTTC.

This clonotype was recorded a few times. The chain links TRBV20-1 to TRBJ2-7; the D is unclear. The CDR3 is 14 residues long. Per germline, CDR1 DFQATT and CDR2 SNEGSKA (reference sequence). Trimming took off 0 bases at V and 5 bases at J, with 14 bases between the two ends. The CDR3 DNA reads as TGCAGTGCTAGAGATAATGACGGAACTGACGAGCAGTACTTC. It encodes CSARDNDGTDEQYF.

This chain links TRBV7-3 with TRBJ2-3, with 10 bases identical to TRBD2. The CDR3 totals 15 residues. V trimming: 2 bases; J trimming: 6 bases; junction bases outside the gene matches: 5. Germline CDR1 is SGHTA and CDR2 is FQGTGA. The CDR3 nucleotides read TGTGCCAGCAGCTTATCACTAGCGGGAATTGATACGCAGTATTTT. It specifies CASSLSLAGIDTQYF.

A few counts support this clonotype. CDR3 loop: CASSSQGRSEEQYF. The CDR3 region has the DNA TGTGCCAGCAGTTCACAGGGGAGATCGGAGGAGCAGTACTTC. This chain uses TRBV6-2 or TRBV6-3 with TRBJ2-7, with TRBD1 matching over 7 bases. CDR1 is MNHEY and CDR2 is SVGEGT in the germline V gene. This CDR3 region has 14 residues. J gave up 7 bases and V 4 bases, and 10 bases lay outside the gene matches.

CDR3 sequence (DNA): TGCAGTGCTAGGCGGACAGGGTACGAGCAGTACTTC. It yields the protein CSARRTGYEQYF. The chain recombines TRBV20-1 with TRBJ2-7, with 8 bases identical to TRBD1. With 3 bases clipped from V and 4 bases from J, the junction kept 2 bases outside the gene matches. The CDR3 is made up of 12 amino acids. Germline V gene data show CDR1 as DFQATT and CDR2 as SNEGSKA (reference sequence).

J is TRBJ2-7 and V is TRBV20-1; TRBD1 is a possible D gene (6 bases). Germline CDR1 is DFQATT and CDR2 is SNEGSKA (reference sequence). V gave up 6 bases and J gave up 2 bases, with 11 bases separating them. The CDR3 contains 12 residues. CDR3 region: CSATDRTYEQYF. CDR3 DNA sequence: TGCAGTGCGACGGACAGAACCTACGAGCAGTACTTC.